The 9 T cell receptor beta chains below were found in one sample sequenced in a study of tumor-infiltrating lymphocytes in primary liver carcinoma. The researchers produced TCR beta cDNA from 400 to 650 ng total RNA with a constant-region primer. Generation of the TCR beta libraries relied on three nested multiplex PCR rounds using slightly modified ARM-PCR. Two initial PCR rounds of around 9 cycles each paired TRBV1-TRBV30 forward primers with a C-beta reverse primer. TCRdb ran MiXCR on the multiplex PCR reads and lists one entry per CDR3 protein. Of about 320,000 distinct CDR3 sequences detected, 55% to 65% appear once; the ten largest clones hold 9%. For blood RNA, unsorted whole blood served as the source, and germline DNA was extracted too. The specimen was peripheral blood. The receptors derive from a man between 35 and 55 years old with primary liver carcinoma and hepatitis B virus infection.

A word on this clonotype: A read error may explain this, as a much larger clone is one base away. The chain uses TRBV4-2 and TRBJ1-2; no clear D gene. Germline CDR1 LGHNA, CDR2 YNFKEQ. The CDR3 covers 14 residues. Trimming took 0 bases from V and 6 from J, leaving 11 bases between them. Here the CDR3 reads CASSQDRWSDGYTF. The CDR3 DNA follows: TGTGCCAGCAGCCAAGATCGGTGGTCAGATGGCTACACCTTC.

A word on this clonotype: The conserved phenylalanine or tryptophan is not found at the CDR3 terminus, so this likely reflects a read error. The rearrangement links TRBV29-1 to TRBJ2-1; TRBD1 is a possible D gene (6 bases). This CDR3 spans 14 amino acids. CDR1 and CDR2 from the germline V gene are SQVTM and ANQGSEA. V lost 5 bases and J 9 bases, leaving 20 bases between the germline ends. CDR3 nucleotide sequence: TGCAGCGTTCTCCGGGCAGGGGTGAAGGGTGAGCAGTTCCTC. Translation gives CSVLRAGVKGEQFL.

The V gene is TRBV5-1, the J gene TRBJ2-1; 10 bases align to TRBD2. CDR3 length: 15 amino acids. In germline, CDR1 is SGHRS, CDR2 YFSETQ. With V trimmed by 0 bases and J by 5 bases, 2 bases remained unmatched. Written as DNA, the CDR3 is TGCGCCAGCAGCTTGGAGGGACTAGCGAACAATGAGCAGTTCTTC. It specifies CASSLEGLANNEQFF.

This chain uses TRBV2 with TRBJ2-2; D is tentatively TRBD1 or TRBD2 (5 bases each). The length of the CDR3 is 15 residues. The V end was cut by 7 bases, the J end by 1 base, with 13 bases between. Germline V gene data show CDR1 as SNHLY and CDR2 as FYNNEI. CDR3 DNA: TGTGCCAGCACGCCGGGACCTATGAACACCGGGGAGCTGTTTTTT. Its protein is CASTPGPMNTGELFF.

Remarks on this clonotype: The junction departs from germline at one end; a sequencing error may be responsible. The chain combines TRBV11-3 with TRBJ2-1, with D possibly called TRBD1 or TRBD2 (6 bases each). This CDR3 region has 15 residues. Germline CDR1 is SGHNT and CDR2 is YENEEA. The CDR3 loop is CANSPRGGSYNEQFF. Written as DNA, the CDR3 is TGTGCCAACAGCCCGAGAGGGGGGTCCTACAATGAGCAGTTCTTC.

On this clonotype: A read error may be the cause here, since a much bigger clone is one base away. The chain is built from TRBV29-1 and TRBJ2-2; D gene ambiguous. Germline values: CDR1 SQVTM, CDR2 ANQGSEA. The length of the CDR3 is 13 residues. Trimming pared 4 bases from V and 9 bases from J, leaving 15 bases between. The CDR3 region is CSVVLHGTRELFF. As DNA, the CDR3 is TGCAGCGTTGTTCTCCACGGTACCAGGGAGCTGTTTTTT.

The rearrangement uses TRBV5-4 and TRBJ2-3; D may be TRBD1 (5 bases). Per germline, CDR1 SGHNT and CDR2 YYREEE (reference sequence). The V end was cut by 0 bases, the J end by 6 bases, with 14 bases between. There are 15 residues in the CDR3. The CDR3 region has the DNA TGTGCCAGCAGCTTGGGGGAATATTCAGGGGATACGCAGTATTTT. This gives the protein CASSLGEYSGDTQYF. The variable domain in full, completed from reference TRBV5-4 and TRBJ2-3, reads ETGVTQSPTHLIKTRGQQVTLRCSSQSGHNTVSWYQQALGQGPQFIFQYYREEENGRGNFPPRFSGLQFPNYSSELNVNALELDDSALYLCASSLGEYSGDTQYFGPGTRLTVL.

The chain employs TRBV5-6 and TRBJ2-5; TRBD1 is a possible D gene (5 bases). The CDR3 length is 16 residues. The V end was cut by 2 bases, the J end by 2 bases, with 16 bases between. In germline, CDR1 is SGHDT, CDR2 YYEEEE. CDR3 sequence reads: CASSFSPRAEQETQYF. CDR3 DNA sequence: TGTGCCAGCAGCTTTTCTCCCAGGGCAGAACAAGAGACCCAGTACTTC.

The chain links TRBV28 to TRBJ1-5; D is possibly TRBD1 (6 bases). Germline V gene data show CDR1 as MDHEN and CDR2 as SYDVKM. The CDR3 totals 14 residues. Trimming pared 9 bases from V and 11 bases from J, leaving 23 bases between. The CDR3 loop reads CASYPGGPTRAQHF. DNA for the CDR3: TGTGCCAGTTACCCCGGGGGGCCGACAAGGGCCCAGCATTTT.